This T cell receptor beta chain was observed in a study of OX40 agonist ivuxolimab in advanced cancers. Study-wide context: A partial response was reached by three patients: one with hepatocellular carcinoma and two with cutaneous melanoma.

Of note for this clone: The antigen remains undetermined. Other DNA sequences in the same sample also yield this CDR3.

Findings of the study overall: Clonal expansion was among the lowest in partial responders at 0.1-3.0 mg/kg, especially CD8+. CD8+ T cells were the subset that, on average, had more expanded clones than CD4+.

Some clones are missing from TCRdb's copy, which holds only in-frame ones; the method was immunoSEQ multiplex PCR. The table includes about 80,000 clones, over 80% detected once. This CDR3 has 14 amino acids. The germline CDR1 and CDR2 sequences are MNHEY and SVGAGI. With 0 bases clipped from V and 7 bases from J, the junction kept 5 bases outside the gene matches. Here the sequenced sample was CD4+ or CD8+ T cells sorted from blood, taken in a trial of the OX40 agonist ivuxolimab. The chain carries TRBV6-5 and TRBJ1-2; 7 bases fit TRBD1. The clonotype was recovered from an adult with an advanced solid tumor such as melanoma, head and neck, liver or kidney cancer. In DNA form, the CDR3 reads TGTGCCAGCAGTTACTCTGAGGGGGCGCTTGGCTACACCTTC. Its translation is CASSYSEGALGYTF.